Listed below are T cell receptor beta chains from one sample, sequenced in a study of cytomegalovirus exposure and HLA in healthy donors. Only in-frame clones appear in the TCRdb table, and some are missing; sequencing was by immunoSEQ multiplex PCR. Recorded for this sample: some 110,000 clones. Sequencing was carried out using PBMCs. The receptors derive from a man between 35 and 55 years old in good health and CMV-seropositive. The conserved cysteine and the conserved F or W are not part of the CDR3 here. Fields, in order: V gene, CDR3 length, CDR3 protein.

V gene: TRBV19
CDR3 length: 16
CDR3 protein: ASSMLRQGGSGANVLT

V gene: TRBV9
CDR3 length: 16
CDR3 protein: ASSGRRETGELNTEAF

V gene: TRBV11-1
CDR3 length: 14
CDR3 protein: ASSLIHGGGSYEQY

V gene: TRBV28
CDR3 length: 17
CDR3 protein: ASSLFLGDVNLQTDEQY

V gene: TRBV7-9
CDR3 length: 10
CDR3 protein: ASSLLGAGYT

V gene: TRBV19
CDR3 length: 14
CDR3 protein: ASSMGRTGPRGTQY

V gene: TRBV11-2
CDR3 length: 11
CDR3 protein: ASSVRRADTQY

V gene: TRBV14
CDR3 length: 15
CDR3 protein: ASSSSRPGLAVDTQY

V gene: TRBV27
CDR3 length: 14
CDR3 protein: ASSRTPSGLPEKLF

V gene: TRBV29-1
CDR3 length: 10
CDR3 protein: SAVEGADTQY

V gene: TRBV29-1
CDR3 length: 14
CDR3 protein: SVPKPPTGGNTEAF

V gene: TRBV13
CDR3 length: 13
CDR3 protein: ASSSTGTSFYEQY

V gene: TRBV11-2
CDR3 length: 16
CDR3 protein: ASSLAGTGKISSYEQY

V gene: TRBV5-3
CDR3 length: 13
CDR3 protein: ARSHPSGSPDTQY

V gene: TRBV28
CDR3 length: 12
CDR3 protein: ASRTTGEVYEQY

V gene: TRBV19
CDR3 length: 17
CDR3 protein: ASSVGQGGPLSGANVLT

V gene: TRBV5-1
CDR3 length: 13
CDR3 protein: ASSLAQGGTGGGF

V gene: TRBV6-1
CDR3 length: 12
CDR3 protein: ASSEVGNRYEQY

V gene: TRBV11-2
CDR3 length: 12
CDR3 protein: ASSLPNRGNEQY

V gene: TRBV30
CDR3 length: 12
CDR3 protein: AWSKGRAVYEQY

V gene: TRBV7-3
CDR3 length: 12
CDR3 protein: ASSPRGTPDTQY

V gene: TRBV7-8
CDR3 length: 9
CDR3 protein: ASSPVGQPS

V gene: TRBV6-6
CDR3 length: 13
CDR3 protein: ASSFSTSGAYEQY

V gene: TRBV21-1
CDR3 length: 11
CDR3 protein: ASPGITNEKLF

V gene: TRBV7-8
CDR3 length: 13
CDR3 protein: ASSLDTGNSYEQY

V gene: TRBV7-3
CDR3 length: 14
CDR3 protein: ASSLRTSENTGELF

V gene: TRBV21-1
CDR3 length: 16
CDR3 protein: ASSKVCRGPGVNTEAF

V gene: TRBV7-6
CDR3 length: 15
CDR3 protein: ASSLVGTSGGTDTQY

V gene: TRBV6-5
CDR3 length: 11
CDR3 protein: ASTGRANSPLH

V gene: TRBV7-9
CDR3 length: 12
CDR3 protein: ASGQPGVNEKLF

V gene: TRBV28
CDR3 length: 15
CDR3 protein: ASSEFPLRPGNYGYT

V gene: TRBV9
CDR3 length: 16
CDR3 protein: ASSANRLAGGLSGELF

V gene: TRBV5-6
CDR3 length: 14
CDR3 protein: ASSATRDRSDQPQH

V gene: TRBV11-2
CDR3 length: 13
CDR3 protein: ASSPTGRGLETQY

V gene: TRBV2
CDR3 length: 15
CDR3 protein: ASSDPPPGHNNSPLH

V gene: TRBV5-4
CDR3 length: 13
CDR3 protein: ASSFMGGSPYEQY

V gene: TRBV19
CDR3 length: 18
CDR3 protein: ASSMEVTSGRALAKNIQY

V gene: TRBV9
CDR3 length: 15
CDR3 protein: ASSVGQGRVSNEKLF

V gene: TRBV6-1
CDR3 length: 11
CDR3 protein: ASRDFSSYEQY

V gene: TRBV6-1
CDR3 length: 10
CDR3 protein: ASTGVTDTQY

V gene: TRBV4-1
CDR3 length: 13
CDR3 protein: ASSQGQGRWDTQY

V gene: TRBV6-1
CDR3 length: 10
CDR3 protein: ASSATGDGYT

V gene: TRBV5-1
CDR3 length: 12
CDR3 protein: ASSFRGSRETQY

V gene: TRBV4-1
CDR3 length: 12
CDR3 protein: ASSQRIGEDEQF

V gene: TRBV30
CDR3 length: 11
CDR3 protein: AWNRGTNQPQH

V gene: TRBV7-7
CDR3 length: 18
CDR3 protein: ASSLSVGRYSGESSYEQY

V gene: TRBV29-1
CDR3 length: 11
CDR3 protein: SVGVTGATGYT

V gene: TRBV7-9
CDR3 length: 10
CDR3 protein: ASSLGPGEAF

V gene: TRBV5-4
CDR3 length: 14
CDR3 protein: ASSLSMRSHQETQY

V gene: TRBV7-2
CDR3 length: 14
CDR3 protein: ASSPSTAGRGEKLF

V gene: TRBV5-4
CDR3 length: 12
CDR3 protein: ASAPRTDSYEQY

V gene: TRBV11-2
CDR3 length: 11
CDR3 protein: ASSFGQGYEQY

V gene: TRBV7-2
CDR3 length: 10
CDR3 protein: ASSLDRVRKY

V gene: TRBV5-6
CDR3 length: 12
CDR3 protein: ASSLQEGRIEAF

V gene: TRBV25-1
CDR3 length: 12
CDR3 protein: ASSGPGDFTEAF

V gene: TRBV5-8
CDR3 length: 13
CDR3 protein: ASSPREYSNQPQH

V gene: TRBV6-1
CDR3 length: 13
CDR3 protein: ASSQGGQPNQPQH